This T cell receptor (beta chain) was sequenced during a study of shared clonotypes between healthy human individuals. Study in general: A donor's plate count was three for CD4 naive and three for CD4 memory; CD8 naive had two and CD8 memory one.

Study observations and caveats: Naive CD4 clonotype sharing across a handful of donors was around 5%.

Recent acute infections and vaccinations were absent in the healthy HIV-negative adult donors. Assay used: immunoSEQ multiplex PCR; TCRdb lists only in-frame clones, some missing. This table holds about a million clones, 70% to 80% found once. Regarding this clone: Its cognate antigen is unknown.

The source material was memory CD4+ T cells from PBMCs. The subset is: CD45RA-negative fraction. This receptor was taken from a man between 18 and 29 years old in good health. Some clones in this sample may be carry-over from other donors' samples.

CDR3 region: CASSRGRAPEKLFF. DNA of the CDR3: TGCGCCAGCAGCCGGGGACGGGCCCCCGAAAAACTGTTTTTT. The chain carries TRBV5-1 and TRBJ1-4; TRBD1 might be the D (5 bases). The germline gives CDR1 SGHRS, CDR2 YFSETQ. Trimming pared 4 bases from V and 8 bases from J, leaving 15 bases between. The CDR3 has 14 residues.